This is a list of T cell receptor beta chains from one sample in a study of vaccination and CD4 T cells after COVID-19. Antigens of these TCRs are unknown. TCRdb processed the PCR reads anew with MiXCR; each CDR3 protein has one entry. Found here are 14,000 to 15,000 distinct CDR3 sequences, 53% of them singletons; the top ten hold about 4%. Sequencing used CD4+ T cells from blood, cultured in vitro, obtained before SARS-CoV-2 vaccination. All receptors derive from a human donor who had recovered from COVID-19. The CDR3 runs from the conserved cysteine through the conserved F or W. Each record gives: clone size, D gene, V gene, J gene, CDR3 DNA, CDR3 protein. D genes are given only for firm matches. Some rows have no size entry. The others give once, few or many, or a class for an expanded clone.

>.|.|TRBV28|TRBJ2-2
TGTGCCAGCAGTTTAAATAGTGTTGCAACGGGGGGGGAGCTGTTTTTT
CASSLNSVATGGELFF
>.|TRBD1|TRBV7-9|TRBJ1-2
TGTGCCAGCAGCTCTGAGACAGGGATCTATGGCTACACCTTC
CASSSETGIYGYTF
>.|.|TRBV11-1|TRBJ2-7
TGTGCCAGCAGATCCGGGACCTTCGCCTACGAGCAGTACTTC
CASRSGTFAYEQYF
>few|TRBD1|TRBV6-1|TRBJ2-7
TGTGCCAGCAGTGAAGTTGCAGGGGGCGCTGGCCACGAGCAGTACTTC
CASSEVAGGAGHEQYF
>.|.|TRBV20-1|TRBJ2-6
TGCAGTGCTAGAGCAACCTCTGGGGCCAACGTCCTGACTTTC
CSARATSGANVLTF
>.|TRBD1|TRBV19|TRBJ1-5
TGTGCCAGTAGTAACGGACAGGGGGCCGGCCAGCCCCAGCATTTT
CASSNGQGAGQPQHF
>.|.|TRBV7-6|TRBJ1-3
TGTGCCAGCAGCTTACGCAGTAGGACTGGAAACACCATATATTTT
CASSLRSRTGNTIYF
>few|.|TRBV7-9|TRBJ1-5
TGTGCCAGCAGCTTAGGGTCCGAGCCCCAGCATTTT
CASSLGSEPQHF
>.|TRBD2|TRBV6-2/TRBV6-3|TRBJ2-2
TGTGCCAGCCGCCGACTAGCGGGAGGAACCGGGGAGCTGTTTTTT
CASRRLAGGTGELFF
>.|TRBD2|TRBV18|TRBJ2-7
TGTGCCAGCTCACCACCGCTAGCGGGGATCTACGAGCAGTACTTC
CASSPPLAGIYEQYF
>.|TRBD1|TRBV28|TRBJ1-4
TGTGCCAGCAGCCTTGGCGGGACAGTCAATGAAAAACTGTTTTTT
CASSLGGTVNEKLFF
>.|.|TRBV5-4|TRBJ2-3
TGTGCCAGCAGCGTGGCAGGGCCAGATACGCAGTATTTT
CASSVAGPDTQYF
>.|TRBD1|TRBV6-2/TRBV6-3|TRBJ2-4
TGTGCCAGCAGGAAACAGGGGGCGGAGGCCAAAAACATTCAGTACTTC
CASRKQGAEAKNIQYF
>.|.|TRBV2|TRBJ2-3
TGTGCCAGCAGTGAAGGTGGTCCGCAGTATTTT
CASSEGGPQYF
>.|.|TRBV6-1|TRBJ1-3
TGTGCCAGCAGTAGCAGGCTTAGCTCTGGAAACACCATATATTTT
CASSSRLSSGNTIYF
>few|.|TRBV7-3|TRBJ1-6
TGTGCCAGCAGCTTAACCCGAAGAGCGGGAAATTCACCCCTCCACTTT
CASSLTRRAGNSPLHF
>once|.|TRBV24-1|TRBJ1-5
TGTGCCACCAGCGGCAGGGACCCAAATCAGCCCCAGCATTTT
CATSGRDPNQPQHF
>few|.|TRBV11-3|TRBJ2-3
TGTGCCAGCAGCCAAGGACTTCTAGATACGCAGTATTTT
CASSQGLLDTQYF
>once|.|TRBV27|TRBJ2-2
TGTGCCAGCAGTTTCATGCCTGGGGAGCTGTTTTTT
CASSFMPGELFF
>few|TRBD1|TRBV7-3|TRBJ1-1
TGTGCCAGCAGCCTACAGGGGGACACTGAAGCTTTCTTT
CASSLQGDTEAFF
>.|.|TRBV5-4|TRBJ2-2
TGTGCCAGCGGACTTACCAGGGGGGCCGCCGGGGAGCTGTTTTTT
CASGLTRGAAGELFF
>.|TRBD1|TRBV27|TRBJ1-5
TGTGCCAGCAGTTTAAGACGGGACAGGGCGAGTGGAAGCAATCAGCCCCAGCATTTT
CASSLRRDRASGSNQPQHF
>few|.|TRBV15|TRBJ1-5
TGTGCCACCAGCAGGGGCCAGGGTGAACAGCCCCAGCATTTT
CATSRGQGEQPQHF
>.|.|TRBV11-3|TRBJ2-3
TGTGCCAGCAGCTTGAGGGATACGCAGTATTTT
CASSLRDTQYF
>.|.|TRBV20-1|TRBJ2-7
TGCAGTGCTAGAATGGCGGGGAGCCCCTACGAGCAGTACTTC
CSARMAGSPYEQYF
>few|.|TRBV6-1|TRBJ1-5
TGTGCCAGCAGTCCACGGGTGGGGCCCCAGCATTTT
CASSPRVGPQHF
>few|.|TRBV7-2|TRBJ2-3
TGTGCCAGCAGCTTAGTAGCGGATAGCACAGATACGCAGTATTTT
CASSLVADSTDTQYF
>few|.|TRBV21-1|TRBJ2-7
TGTGCCAGCAGCACCCCTCCCGGGACTAGCGGGGGCCCTTTCTCCTACGAGCAGTACTTC
CASSTPPGTSGGPFSYEQYF
>.|.|TRBV7-2|TRBJ2-2
TGTGCCAGCAGCCTCCTGCGAACCGGGGAGCTGTTTTTT
CASSLLRTGELFF
>once|TRBD1|TRBV4-2|TRBJ2-3
TGTGCCAGCAGCCGAAGCGTGGGACAGGGAACAGATACGCAGTATTTT
CASSRSVGQGTDTQYF
>few|TRBD2|TRBV27|TRBJ2-1
TGTGCCAGCAGTTTACGACTAGCGGGAGGAGGGACCTACAATGAGCAGTTCTTC
CASSLRLAGGGTYNEQFF
>.|.|TRBV21-1|TRBJ2-7
TGTGCCAGCGACCGGCAGCAGTACTTC
CASDRQQYF
>few|TRBD1|TRBV27|TRBJ1-2
TGTGCCAGCAGTTCCTACGACAGGGGCACTGGCTACACCTTC
CASSSYDRGTGYTF
>.|TRBD1|TRBV6-5|TRBJ1-1
TGTGCCAGCAGTTATGGACAGGGAACGAACACTGAAGCTTTCTTT
CASSYGQGTNTEAFF
>.|.|TRBV6-1|TRBJ2-7
TGTGCCAGCAGTGAGACAGTTTACGAGCAGTACTTC
CASSETVYEQYF
>.|.|TRBV12-3/TRBV12-4|TRBJ1-2
TGTGCCAGCAGTTTAACGGAGCGGGGGGACTACACCTTC
CASSLTERGDYTF
>.|.|TRBV27|TRBJ1-3
TGTGCCACTTGGCGAGTTGGAGGAAACACCATATATTTT
CATWRVGGNTIYF
>.|.|TRBV6-1|TRBJ2-7
TGTGCCAGCCTTAACATTGGGTCTCGACCCTACGAGCAGTACTTC
CASLNIGSRPYEQYF
>.|.|TRBV12-3/TRBV12-4|TRBJ1-5
TGTGCCAGCAGTTTAGCAACAGAAAATCAGCCCCAGCATTTT
CASSLATENQPQHF
>.|TRBD1|TRBV20-1|TRBJ2-7
TGCAGTGCTATCAGGACAGGGGTCTACGAGCAGTACTTC
CSAIRTGVYEQYF
>few|TRBD1|TRBV7-9|TRBJ2-5
TGTGCCAGCAGCAGCGGGACAGGGGATGAGACCCAGTACTTC
CASSSGTGDETQYF
>.|.|TRBV24-1|TRBJ1-2
TGTGCCACCAGTCGAGGAGCAGGGACCTTAGGGCACTATGGCTACACCTTC
CATSRGAGTLGHYGYTF
>.|TRBD1|TRBV2|TRBJ2-7
TGTGCCAGCAGTGGCTCGTACGGGACAGGGGGAGCCTACGAGCAGTACTTC
CASSGSYGTGGAYEQYF
>.|TRBD1|TRBV7-8|TRBJ1-2
TGTGCCAGCAGCCCCAGGAGGGGGCACCCCTATGGCTACACCTTC
CASSPRRGHPYGYTF
>.|.|TRBV3-1|TRBJ2-7
TGTGCCAGCAGCCAGATGCGACGGGAGTCCCAGCAGTACTTC
CASSQMRRESQQYF
>.|.|TRBV7-3|TRBJ2-3
TGTGCCAGCAGCGCCGCCCCAAATTCAGATACGCAGTATTTT
CASSAAPNSDTQYF
>few|.|TRBV7-2|TRBJ2-1
TGTGCCAGCAGCTTTCCATGGGGCAATGAGCAGTTCTTC
CASSFPWGNEQFF
>.|TRBD1|TRBV27|TRBJ1-1
TGTGCCAGCAGTCTGACAGGGGGTTGGAACACTGAAGCTTTCTTT
CASSLTGGWNTEAFF
>.|TRBD2|TRBV15|TRBJ2-2
TGTGCCACCAGCAGGCCCGGACTAAGCGGGAGAGGGGAGCTGTTTTTT
CATSRPGLSGRGELFF
>.|.|TRBV28|TRBJ1-2
TGTGCCACCACAGGGCAGGCCAGTTGGAATGGCTACACCTTC
CATTGQASWNGYTF
>.|TRBD1|TRBV20-1|TRBJ1-5
TGCAGTGCTAGAGGGACAGGGACTCAGCCCCAGCATTTT
CSARGTGTQPQHF
>few|TRBD1|TRBV29-1|TRBJ1-2
TGCAGCGTTGGAGATACAGGGGAGGGCTACACCTTC
CSVGDTGEGYTF
>.|TRBD2|TRBV4-1|TRBJ2-6
TGCGCCAGCAGCCAAGTTGGGTCGCGGGGGGGCGCTGGGGCCAACGTCCTGACTTTC
CASSQVGSRGGAGANVLTF
>.|TRBD1|TRBV5-1|TRBJ1-2
TGCGCCAGCAGTCAACGAACAGGGGGCGCATATGGCTACACCTTC
CASSQRTGGAYGYTF